The 16 T cell receptor beta chains given below trace back to one sample, sequenced in a study of regulatory T cells in long-lasting Graves disease. As to time point: persistent/refractory GD, antithyroid drugs over 5 years with positive TRAb. From RNA extracted from PBMCs, the TCR library was made. Arm-PCR with iRepertoire HTBI primers amplified the CDR3 regions for these TCR beta libraries. TCRdb analysed the multiplex PCR reads with MiXCR anew, one entry per CDR3 protein. The data show some 280,000 distinct CDR3 sequences, roughly a fifth seen once. This sample comprised peripheral blood mononuclear cells (PBMCs), obtained when the disease was refractory, from a patient treated with antithyroid drugs. The source of these receptors is a female donor with Graves disease.

The genes are TRBV14 and TRBJ1-1, with a weak D call TRBD1 (6 bases). CDR1 is SGHDN and CDR2 is FVKESK in the germline V gene. Trimming took off 0 bases at V and 1 base at J, with 15 bases between the two ends. The CDR3 is made up of 17 amino acids. The CDR3 bases are TGTGCCAGCAGCCAAGATCAAACAGGGCGGAGGAACACTGAAGCTTTCTTT. Protein product: CASSQDQTGRRNTEAFF.

This clonotype was seen a handful of times. The CDR3 coding sequence is TGTGCCAGCAGCTTGTCCGGGAGGCCATTGGACGAGCAGTACTTC. This encodes CASSLSGRPLDEQYF. The V call is TRBV11-2, the J call TRBJ2-7, with TRBD2 identical over 7 bases. Germline V gives CDR1 SGHAT, CDR2 FQNNGV. The CDR3 spans 15 residues. The V segment lost 3 bases and the J segment 5 bases; nucleotides outside the gene matches: 10.

The chain recombines TRBV29-1 with TRBJ1-2, with 8 bases matching TRBD1. The CDR3 length is 14 residues. After removal of 4 bases from V and 3 bases from J, the junction contained 7 bases not matched to a gene. Germline loops: CDR1 SQVTM, CDR2 ANQGSEA. CDR3 sequence: CSVAGTGGDYGYTF. The CDR3 nucleotides read TGCAGCGTTGCGGGGACAGGAGGCGACTATGGCTACACCTTC. Together with reference TRBV29-1 and TRBJ1-2, the CDR3 gives the full variable domain: SAVISQKPSRDICQRGTSLTIQCQVDSQVTMMFWYRQQPGQSLTLIATANQGSEATYESGFVIDKFPISRPNLTFSTLTVSNMSPEDSSIYLCSVAGTGGDYGYTFGSGTRLTVV.

This clonotype was observed many times. The genes are TRBV2 and TRBJ2-7, with D possibly matching TRBD1 (5 bases). The V and J ends lost 10 bases and 0 bases respectively, with 10 bases between them. The CDR3 consists of 12 residues. In germline, CDR1 is SNHLY, CDR2 FYNNEI. The CDR3, as DNA: TGTGCCACAGGGCGACCCTCCTACGAGCAGTACTTC. It translates to CATGRPSYEQYF.

This clonotype came up many times. V and J are TRBV28 and TRBJ2-5, with 12 nucleotides matching TRBD2. The CDR3 runs 18 residues. CDR1 and CDR2 (germline): MDHEN, SYDVKM. V trimming: 3 bases; J trimming: 5 bases; junction bases outside the gene matches: 13. CDR3 sequence: CASSLGTSGYYEGETQYF. In DNA form, the CDR3 reads TGTGCCAGCAGTTTGGGGACTAGCGGGTACTACGAGGGGGAGACCCAGTACTTC.

Ten or more counts support this clonotype. The gene calls are TRBV20-1 and TRBJ1-5; 8 bases are shared with TRBD1. J was trimmed by 6 bases and V by 6 bases; bases with no gene match: 19. This CDR3 spans 17 amino acids. CDR1 DFQATT and CDR2 SNEGSKA come from the germline V gene (reference sequence). The CDR3 DNA follows: TGCAGTGCCGACCGGTTAGGACAGGGTCACGGTGGTCAGCCCCAGCATTTT. Amino acid sequence: CSADRLGQGHGGQPQHF.

The V gene is TRBV7-3, the J gene TRBJ2-5, with D perhaps given as TRBD1 or TRBD2 (5 bases each). V lost 5 bases and J 5 bases, leaving 21 bases between the germline ends. The V gene's germline CDR1 is SGHTA and CDR2 FQGTGA. This CDR3 is built from 16 residues. The CDR3 coding sequence is TGTGCCAGCAGCCCATCCGGGACCCTGTCTCTGGAGACCCAGTACTTC. Its protein is CASSPSGTLSLETQYF.

The rearrangement joins TRBV27 to TRBJ2-3; TRBD1 matches at 7 bases. Trimming removed 8 bases from V and 3 bases from J; junction bases left unmatched: 8. Germline V CDR1 and CDR2: MNHEY, SMNVEV (reference sequence). The CDR3 consists of 14 residues. The CDR3 here is CASSDRAVTDTQYF. The DNA of the CDR3 is TGTGCCAGCTCCGACAGGGCCGTGACAGATACGCAGTATTTT.

This clonotype was seen a few times. The genes are TRBV20-1 and TRBJ1-1; D is undetermined. The CDR3 is made up of 13 amino acids. Germline CDR1 reads DFQATT; CDR2 reads SNEGSKA (reference sequence). V lost 4 bases to trimming and J lost 1 base, with 10 bases between them. CDR3 bases: TGCAGTGCTATAGGGCAGCCGAACACTGAAGCTTTCTTT. Its protein is CSAIGQPNTEAFF.

The chain combines TRBV10-3 with TRBJ2-5; TRBD1 or TRBD2 may be the D gene (5 bases each). Trimming removed 9 bases at V and 2 bases at J, with 16 bases between. Germline lookup yields CDR1 ENHRY and CDR2 SYGVKD. The CDR3 loop spans 14 amino acids. The CDR3 coding sequence is TGTGCCATTAGGGGACGGGCAGATCAAGAGACCCAGTACTTC. It translates to CAIRGRADQETQYF.

In this sample, this clonotype turned up many times. One end of the junction varies from germline; a read error may be responsible. The chain combines TRBV11-2 with TRBJ2-4; 8 bases map to TRBD1. This CDR3 has 18 amino acids. Germline V CDR1 and CDR2: SGHAT, FQNNGV. This CDR3 is CTSSRNERQGSTKNIQYF. Written as DNA, the CDR3 is TGTACCAGCAGCCGCAACGAAAGACAGGGGTCGACCAAAAACATTCAGTACTTC.

The chain combines TRBV19 with TRBJ2-1, with TRBD2 identical over 7 bases. With V trimmed by 7 bases and J by 7 bases, 22 bases remained unmatched. The CDR3 extends over 18 amino acids. The germline gives CDR1 LNHDA, CDR2 SQIVND (reference sequence). This CDR3 reads CASNVIAGAPGAVNEQFF. The CDR3 DNA sequence: TGTGCCAGTAACGTCATAGCGGGTGCCCCTGGGGCTGTAAATGAGCAGTTCTTC.

This clonotype came up a few times. The rearrangement links TRBV10-3 to TRBJ1-1; D is uncertain. This CDR3 has 12 residues. Looked up from germline, CDR1 is ENHRY and CDR2 is SYGVKD. Trimming removed 2 bases from V and 0 bases from J, with 1 base in between. CDR3 coding DNA: TGTGCCATCAGTGAGGTGAACACTGAAGCTTTCTTT. Protein sequence: CAISEVNTEAFF.

This clonotype was picked up a small number of times. The CDR3 DNA sequence: TGTGCCTGGAGTGCGTTTCAGGGGCCCTCTGGGGCCAACGTCCTGACTTTC. It codes for CAWSAFQGPSGANVLTF. The chain couples TRBV30 to TRBJ2-6; TRBD1 is a possible D gene (6 bases). CDR1 is GTSNPN, CDR2 SVGIG, per germline (reference sequence). The CDR3 contains 17 residues. Trimming pared 1 base from V and 0 bases from J, leaving 13 bases between. The full variable domain, completed using reference TRBV30 and TRBJ2-6, is SQTIHQWPATLVQPVGSPLSLECTVEGTSNPNLYWYRQAAGRGLQLLFYSVGIGQISSEVPQNLSASRPQDRQFILSSKKLLLSDSGFYLCAWSAFQGPSGANVLTFGAGSRLTVL.

This clonotype showed up many times. This chain links TRBV28 with TRBJ2-5, with 7 nucleotides matching TRBD2. The germline gives CDR1 MDHEN, CDR2 SYDVKM. The CDR3 is 16 residues long. J gave up 5 bases and V 1 base, and 10 bases lay outside the gene matches. The CDR3 region is CASSLFGREGRETQYF. CDR3 nucleotides: TGTGCCAGCAGTTTATTTGGCAGGGAGGGTCGGGAGACCCAGTACTTC. The variable domain in full, completed from reference TRBV28 and TRBJ2-5, reads DVKVTQSSRYLVKRTGEKVFLECVQDMDHENMFWYRQDPGLGLRLIYFSYDVKMKEKGDIPEGYSVSREKKERFSLILESASTNQTSMYLCASSLFGREGRETQYFGPGTRLLVL.

This clonotype appeared many times. V and J are TRBV2 and TRBJ2-5, with TRBD2 matching over 13 bases. CDR1 SNHLY and CDR2 FYNNEI come from the germline V gene. This CDR3 spans 18 amino acids. The junction had 12 bases not matched to a gene; V was cut back by 5 bases and J by 3 bases. CDR3 protein: CASSYGLAGVSPEETQYF. DNA of the CDR3: TGTGCCAGCAGTTACGGACTAGCGGGAGTTAGTCCAGAAGAGACCCAGTACTTC.